This TCR beta chain was sequenced during a study of CD8 T cells in ankylosing spondylitis. Study-wide points: Characteristic of ankylosing spondylitis blood, it appeared, was a TCR beta motif comprising several highly homologous variants. In peripheral blood, disease-linked CD8+ clones occurred at relatively low frequencies.

V was cut by 7 bases and J by 5 bases, with 11 bases left in between. Germline CDR1 MDHEN, CDR2 SYDVKM. The CDR3 has 12 residues. Note on this clonotype: Antigen specificity is unknown.

TCRdb recomputed calls from the 5' RACE reads with MiXCR, one row per CDR3 protein. The sample lists some 800,000 distinct CDR3 sequences, roughly 12% occurring once. The sequence was collected from a male donor with ankylosing spondylitis. The sample taken for sequencing was blood, either unsorted or a sorted T cell fraction (not recorded which). This sequence joins TRBV28 and TRBJ2-5, with a possible D match to TRBD1 (5 bases). In DNA form, the CDR3 reads TGTGCCAGCAATCAGGGTCTGGAGACCCAGTACTTC. This gives the protein CASNQGLETQYF.